This T cell receptor beta chain is drawn from a study of blood T cell repertoires in COVID-19. TCRdb keeps only in-frame clones here, not all; method: immunoSEQ multiplex PCR. The sample includes 60,000 to 85,000 clones, roughly 90% of them seen just once. V was clipped by 4 bases and J by 8 bases, with 14 bases between them. This CDR3 region has 13 residues. Germline-derived CDR1 and CDR2 are LNHDA and SQIVND (reference sequence). The receptor comes from a man aged 45-65 years with acute or convalescent COVID-19. The V and J genes are TRBV19 and TRBJ1-2; the D is unclear. Sequences were obtained from peripheral blood. The CDR3 region is CASSNMGTSGYTF. The CDR3, as DNA: TGTGCCAGTAGTAATATGGGAACTAGCGGCTACACCTTC. Using reference TRBV19 and TRBJ1-2 for the parts outside the CDR3, the full variable domain is DGGITQSPKYLFRKEGQNVTLSCEQNLNHDAMYWYRQDPGQGLRLIYYSQIVNDFQKGDIAEGYSVSREKKESFPLTVTSAQKNPTAFYLCASSNMGTSGYTFGSGTRLTVV.